This T cell receptor delta chain appears in the sequencing data of a study of γδ T cells in repeated Plasmodium falciparum infection. Vgamma9/Vdelta2+ and Vdelta2-negative gammadelta T cells were flow-sorted from PBMC for bulk sequencing. J lost 2 bases, V lost 0 bases, and 15 bases had no gene match. CDR1 TSWWSYY and CDR2 QGS come from the germline V gene. CDR3 length: 19 residues. TCRdb re-identified clones in the multiplex PCR reads via CATT. Of under 50,000 delta-chain clones listed, around 1.6% are singletons. With respect to this clone: The translation of this DNA and the TCRdb protein of a much larger clone differ at residue 11, probably owing to a read error; the protein shown here is translated from the DNA.

The rearrangement uses TRDV1 and TRDJ1, with 7 bases identical to TRDD3. Because TCRdb records no J gene, it was assigned here through a match of the DNA to germline. The sequenced material came from gamma-delta T cells from blood. The clonotype was recovered from a pool of human donors (malaria-infected and uninfected, not separated). In nucleotides, the CDR3 is TGTGCTCTTGGGGAACTAGACCTAATTCTACCGGGGGATACCGATAAACTCATCTTT. It specifies CALGELDLILPGDTDKLIF.